This TCR beta chain appears in the sequencing data of a study of blood T cell repertoires in COVID-19. Study summary: Samples representing acute and convalescent COVID-19 were sourced from the United States, Italy and Spain.

Participants came from roughly 25 US areas, aged about 18 to 100 years. Clinical history as reported by participants underpinned cohort assignment. The CDR3 spans 14 residues. Deletions cut 0 bases from V and 7 bases from J, with 16 bases between. CDR1 GTSNPN and CDR2 SVGIG come from the germline V gene (reference sequence). In the authors' methods: Estimated nucleated cell counts came from reference gene primer amplification. Assay: immunoSEQ multiplex PCR; the TCRdb copy retains only in-frame clones and omits some. V and J calls and clone size are copied from that table; D and trimming were computed from the DNA. This table has about 310,000 clones, roughly 89% appearing once.

This chain uses TRBV30 with TRBJ2-7; perhaps TRBD1 as D (5 bases). The sample was PBMCs or T cells enriched from blood (not recorded which). This clonotype was obtained from a woman under 30 who had recovered from COVID-19. As DNA, the CDR3 is TGTGCCTGGAGTGTAAGGGGTCGTCCGGGTGAGCAGTACTTC. Its protein product is CAWSVRGRPGEQYF.